The 4 T cell receptor beta chains listed next were all sequenced from one sample in a study of blood T cell repertoires in COVID-19. TCRdb's table, derived via immunoSEQ multiplex PCR, lists solely in-frame clones and lacks some. This repertoire shows 100,000 or so clones, roughly nine tenths found once; its top ten account for 2% to 2.5%. The sample consisted of peripheral blood. These receptors all stem from a man aged 45-65 years with active COVID-19.

J is TRBJ2-2 and V is TRBV2; 11 nucleotides agree with TRBD1. The CDR3 loop spans 15 amino acids. V lost 7 bases, J lost 5 bases, and 6 bases stayed unmatched. Germline CDR1 reads SNHLY; CDR2 reads FYNNEI. The CDR3 protein is CASTSGTGGTGELFF. As DNA, the CDR3 is TGTGCCAGCACCTCCGGGACAGGGGGTACCGGGGAGCTGTTTTTT.

This chain links TRBV10-1 with TRBJ2-5, with D perhaps matching TRBD2 (6 bases). This CDR3 is built from 14 residues. Germline V gene sequence: CDR1 WNHNN, CDR2 SYGVQD (reference sequence). Trimming took off 2 bases at V and 3 bases at J, with 10 bases between the two ends. Written as DNA, the CDR3 is TGCGCCAGCAGTGAGAGTAGCGGTAAAGAGACCCAGTACTTC. Its protein product is CASSESSGKETQYF.

This clone has only one observation. The chain uses TRBV6-1 and TRBJ2-2, with 7 bases aligning to TRBD1. V was pared by 2 bases and J by 3 bases, with 12 bases of the junction left unmatched. The CDR3 is made up of 18 amino acids. Germline CDR1 MNHNS, CDR2 SASEGT. CDR3 region: CASSESDVGTVYTGELFF. In nucleotides, the CDR3 is TGTGCCAGCAGTGAATCTGATGTAGGGACAGTCTACACCGGGGAGCTGTTTTTT.

The chain couples TRBV18 to TRBJ2-3, with D hard to call. The germline V and J ends were trimmed by 3 bases and 4 bases, with 17 bases remaining between them. Germline V gene lookup returns CDR1 KGHSH and CDR2 LQKENI. CDR3 length equals 16 residues. The CDR3 loop is CASSPSLPIPPDTQYF. Here the CDR3 DNA reads TGTGCCAGCTCACCCTCGCTACCAATACCCCCAGATACGCAGTATTTT.